Given below is one T cell receptor (beta chain) in context. Its cognate antigen is unknown. These data originate in a study of blood T cells in healthy people across ages. Broader study findings: It was found that TCR beta diversity correlated strongly with the percentage of naive T cells. For the donors, CMV status was unknown and possibly confounded expanded clonotype changes.

Using a J-beta primer mix together with a sample-barcoded 5' primer, a second PCR was run for about 6 to 11 cycles. TCRdb itself ran the 5' RACE reads through MiXCR, one entry per CDR3 protein. The data hold about 1,600,000 distinct CDR3 sequences, with roughly 40% observed a single time. The V gene's germline CDR1 is MDHEN and CDR2 SYDVKM. The CDR3 loop spans 17 amino acids. The junction had 14 bases not matched to a gene; V was cut back by 7 bases and J by 2 bases. The receptor was derived from a woman aged 18-29 years in good health. Material for sequencing was blood. V is TRBV28 and J is TRBJ2-3; 8 nucleotides align to TRBD1. The CDR3 loop is CASTRLRAGGLTDTQYF. The CDR3 DNA sequence: TGTGCCAGCACCCGCCTCCGGGCAGGGGGCCTCACAGATACGCAGTATTTT.